This TCR beta chain stems from a study of OX40 agonist ivuxolimab in advanced cancers. Study-wide results and caveats: CD8+ T cells (on average) carried more expanded clones than CD4+ T cells.

The CDR3 sequence is 14 residues long. The ends lost 10 bases at V and 1 base at J; junction bases unmatched: 9. Germline CDR1 reads MDHEN; CDR2 reads SYDVKM. Assay used: immunoSEQ multiplex PCR; TCRdb lists only in-frame clones, some missing. The profile covers some 70,000 clones, with approximately 88% appearing a single time and approximately 0.98% taken by the ten largest. Exclusion of a patient followed from autoimmune disease history or systemic immunosuppression. Collection of blood occurred at baseline, at cycle 4 day 1, and at cycle 7 day 1. A remark on this clone: As yet, its antigen is unknown.

This sample comprised CD4+ or CD8+ T cells sorted from blood, obtained in a trial of the OX40 agonist ivuxolimab. The origin of this receptor is an adult with an advanced solid tumor such as melanoma, head and neck, liver or kidney cancer. The gene calls are TRBV28 and TRBJ1-1, with TRBD1 matching over 7 bases. The CDR3 DNA follows: TGTGCCATCCATATGGGACAGACGAACACTGAAGCTTTCTTT. Its protein is CAIHMGQTNTEAFF.